A single count supports the clone carrying this T cell receptor beta chain. The source of the sample is a study of blood T cell repertoires in COVID-19. Germline CDR1 is SGHNT and CDR2 is YYREEE (reference sequence). The CDR3 covers 13 residues. V trimming: 4 bases; J trimming: 9 bases; junction bases outside the gene matches: 9. Profiled with immunoSEQ multiplex PCR; TCRdb holds only in-frame clones, not every one. Of 45,000 to 65,000 clones detected, 84% appear once; the ten largest clones hold 13%. The V call is TRBV5-4, the J call TRBJ1-2; 7 nucleotides line up with TRBD1. The TCR originated in a woman at least 80 years old with acute or convalescent COVID-19. Sequenced material: peripheral blood. In DNA form, the CDR3 reads TGTGCCAGCAGCATAGACAGGGTCGGGCGCTACACCTTC. Translated, it gives CASSIDRVGRYTF. The full variable domain, in which reference TRBV5-4 and TRBJ1-2 provide the parts outside the CDR3, is ETGVTQSPTHLIKTRGQQVTLRCSSQSGHNTVSWYQQALGQGPQFIFQYYREEENGRGNFPPRFSGLQFPNYSSELNVNALELDDSALYLCASSIDRVGRYTFGSGTRLTVV.